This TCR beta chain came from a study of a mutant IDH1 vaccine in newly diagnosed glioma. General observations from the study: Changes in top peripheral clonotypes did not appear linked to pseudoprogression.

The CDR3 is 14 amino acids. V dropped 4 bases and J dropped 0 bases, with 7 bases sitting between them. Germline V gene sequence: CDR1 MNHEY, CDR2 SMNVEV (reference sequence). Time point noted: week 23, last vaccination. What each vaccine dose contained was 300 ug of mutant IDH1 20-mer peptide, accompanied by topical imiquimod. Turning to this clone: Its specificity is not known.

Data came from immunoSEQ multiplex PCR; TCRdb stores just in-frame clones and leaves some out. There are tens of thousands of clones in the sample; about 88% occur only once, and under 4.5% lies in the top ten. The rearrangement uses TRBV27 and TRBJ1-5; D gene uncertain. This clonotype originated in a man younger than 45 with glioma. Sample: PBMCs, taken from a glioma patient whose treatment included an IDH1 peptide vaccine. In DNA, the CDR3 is TGTGCCAGCAGTTCGATTAATAGCAATCAGCCCCAGCATTTT. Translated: CASSSINSNQPQHF.